This entry is about one T cell receptor (beta chain). The antigen is unknown. This entry belongs to a study of T cell responses to AZD1222 COVID-19 vaccine. The repertoire was sequenced with immunoSEQ multiplex PCR; TCRdb's copy has only in-frame clones and lacks some. The sample records over 85,000 clones, less than 90% being singletons. This CDR3 is built from 14 residues. With V trimmed by 3 bases and J by 2 bases, 3 bases remained unmatched. CDR1 and CDR2 from the germline V gene are LGHNA and YNFKEQ. Findings of the study overall: In the spike-specific TCR repertoire, nearly half reportedly target unmutated variant regions.

This TCR came from an adult in good health. V usage is TRBV4-2 and J usage is TRBJ2-7, with 8 bases matching TRBD2. The sequencing here drew on peripheral blood, taken on day 0 of AZD1222 vaccination. The CDR3 DNA is TGTGCCAGCAGCCAGCGAGCGGGAGCCTACGAGCAGTACTTC. Protein: CASSQRAGAYEQYF.